This T cell receptor beta chain was identified during a study of T-cell memory formation after mild COVID-19. Study background: In these data, TCR clusters were largely donor specific. Study-wide results and limits: Within pre-infection memory, some responding clones were found, suggesting cross-reactive memory joined. CD4+ bias marked clones expanding day 15 to 37, unlike balanced contracting clones.

This clonotype appeared a few times. Its cognate antigen is unknown. V gave up 0 bases and J gave up 11 bases; unmatched junction bases: 5. The CDR3 loop spans 14 amino acids. In germline, CDR1 is SGHKS, CDR2 YYEKEE (reference sequence). The TCR alpha and TCR beta cDNA libraries, bearing sample barcodes and UMIs, were generated by 5'RACE using constant-segment primers. TCRdb reanalysed the 5' RACE reads using MiXCR and keeps one entry per CDR3 protein. The sample records 200,000 to 250,000 distinct CDR3 sequences, just over 9.5% being singletons. The TCR comes from a man between 18 and 29 years old who had mild COVID-19 (a few samples of this study predate the infection). Cell type and time point are not known. The rearrangement uses TRBV5-5 and TRBJ1-6; TRBD1 aligns across 7 bases. Material: PBMCs or a T cell subset sorted from them (not recorded which). The CDR3 is CASSLDRGGTPLHF. CDR3 DNA: TGTGCCAGCAGCTTGGACAGGGGTGGCACACCCCTCCACTTT.